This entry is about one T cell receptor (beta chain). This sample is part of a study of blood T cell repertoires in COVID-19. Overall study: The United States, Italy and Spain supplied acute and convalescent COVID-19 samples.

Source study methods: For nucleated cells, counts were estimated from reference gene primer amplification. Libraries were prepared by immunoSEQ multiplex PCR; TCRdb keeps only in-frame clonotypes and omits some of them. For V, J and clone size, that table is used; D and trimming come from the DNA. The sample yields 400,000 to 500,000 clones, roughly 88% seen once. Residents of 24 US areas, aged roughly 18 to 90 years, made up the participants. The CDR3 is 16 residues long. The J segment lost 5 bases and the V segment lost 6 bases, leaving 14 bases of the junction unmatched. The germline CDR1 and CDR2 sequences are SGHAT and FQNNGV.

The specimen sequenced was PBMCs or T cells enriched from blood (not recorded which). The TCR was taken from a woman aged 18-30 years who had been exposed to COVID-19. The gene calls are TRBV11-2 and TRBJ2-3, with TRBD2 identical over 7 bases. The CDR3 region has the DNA TGTGCCAGCAGTAGACACAATAGGACTAGGGTAGATACGCAGTATTTT. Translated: CASSRHNRTRVDTQYF.